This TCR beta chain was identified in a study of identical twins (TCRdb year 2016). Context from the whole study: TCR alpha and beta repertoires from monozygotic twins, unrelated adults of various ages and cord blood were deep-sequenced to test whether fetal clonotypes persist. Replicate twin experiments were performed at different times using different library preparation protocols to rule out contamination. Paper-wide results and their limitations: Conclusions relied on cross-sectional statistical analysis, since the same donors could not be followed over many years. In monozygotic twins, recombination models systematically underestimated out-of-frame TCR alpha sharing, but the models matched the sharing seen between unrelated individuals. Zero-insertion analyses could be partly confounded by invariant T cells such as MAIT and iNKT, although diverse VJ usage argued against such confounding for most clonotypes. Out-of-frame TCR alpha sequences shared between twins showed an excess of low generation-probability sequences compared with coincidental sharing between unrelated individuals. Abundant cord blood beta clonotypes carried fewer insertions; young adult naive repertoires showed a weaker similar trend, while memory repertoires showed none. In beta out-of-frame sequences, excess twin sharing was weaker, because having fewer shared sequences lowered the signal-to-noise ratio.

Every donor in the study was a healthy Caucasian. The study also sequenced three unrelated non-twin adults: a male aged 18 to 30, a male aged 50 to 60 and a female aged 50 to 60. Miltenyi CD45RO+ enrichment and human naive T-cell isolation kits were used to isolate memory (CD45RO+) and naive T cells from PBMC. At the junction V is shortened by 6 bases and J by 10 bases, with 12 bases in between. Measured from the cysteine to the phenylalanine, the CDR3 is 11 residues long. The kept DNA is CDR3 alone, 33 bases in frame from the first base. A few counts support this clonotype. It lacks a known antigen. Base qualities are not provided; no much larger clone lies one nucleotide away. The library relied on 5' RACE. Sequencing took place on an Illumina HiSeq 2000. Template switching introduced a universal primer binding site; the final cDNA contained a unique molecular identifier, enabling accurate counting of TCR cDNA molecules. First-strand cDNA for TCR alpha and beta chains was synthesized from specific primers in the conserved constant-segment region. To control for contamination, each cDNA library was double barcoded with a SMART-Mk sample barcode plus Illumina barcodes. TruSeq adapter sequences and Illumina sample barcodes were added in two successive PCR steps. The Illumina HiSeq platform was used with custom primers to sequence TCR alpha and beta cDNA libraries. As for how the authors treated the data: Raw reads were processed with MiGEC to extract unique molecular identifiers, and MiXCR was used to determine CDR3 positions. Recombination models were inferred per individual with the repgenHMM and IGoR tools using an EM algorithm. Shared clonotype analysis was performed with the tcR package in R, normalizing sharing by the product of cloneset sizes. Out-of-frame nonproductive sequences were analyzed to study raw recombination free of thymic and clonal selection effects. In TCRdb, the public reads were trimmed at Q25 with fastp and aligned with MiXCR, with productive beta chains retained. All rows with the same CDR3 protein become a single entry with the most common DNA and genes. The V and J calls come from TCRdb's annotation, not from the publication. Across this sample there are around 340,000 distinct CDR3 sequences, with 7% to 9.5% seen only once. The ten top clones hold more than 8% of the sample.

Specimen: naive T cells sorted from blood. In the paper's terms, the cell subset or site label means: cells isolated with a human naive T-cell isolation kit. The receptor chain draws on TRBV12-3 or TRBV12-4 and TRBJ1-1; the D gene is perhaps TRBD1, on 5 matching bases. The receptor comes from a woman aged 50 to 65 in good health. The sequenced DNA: TGTGCCAGCAGCACGGGACCCGGAGCTTTCTTT. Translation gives CASSTGPGAFF.